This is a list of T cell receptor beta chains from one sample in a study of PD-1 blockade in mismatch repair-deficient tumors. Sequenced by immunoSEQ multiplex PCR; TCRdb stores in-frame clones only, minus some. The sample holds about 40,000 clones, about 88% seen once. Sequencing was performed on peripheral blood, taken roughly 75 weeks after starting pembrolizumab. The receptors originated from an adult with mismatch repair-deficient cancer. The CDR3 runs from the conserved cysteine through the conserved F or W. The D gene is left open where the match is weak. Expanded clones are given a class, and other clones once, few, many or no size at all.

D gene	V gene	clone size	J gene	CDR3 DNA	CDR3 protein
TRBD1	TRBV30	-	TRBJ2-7	TGTGCCTGGAGTTCCGGGACAGTGCCCTACGAGCAGTACTTC	CAWSSGTVPYEQYF
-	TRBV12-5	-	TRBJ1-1	TGTGCTAGTGCCCTGGGGGAGACTGAAGCTTTCTTT	CASALGETEAFF
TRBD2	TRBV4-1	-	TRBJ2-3	TGCGCCAGCAGCCAAGAAATCCGCGCGGGAGCCACAGATACGCAGTATTTT	CASSQEIRAGATDTQYF
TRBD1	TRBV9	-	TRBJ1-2	TGTGCCAGCAGCCCAGGGGGGGAGTTGGGCGGCTACACCTTC	CASSPGGELGGYTF
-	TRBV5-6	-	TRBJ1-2	TGTGCCAGCAGCTTGGAGGTTTTCGGGCCGCTATATGGCTACACCTTC	CASSLEVFGPLYGYTF
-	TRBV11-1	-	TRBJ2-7	TGTGCCAGCAGCTTAAATGGCGTTGGCTACGAGCAGTACTTC	CASSLNGVGYEQYF
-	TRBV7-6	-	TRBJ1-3	TGTGCCAGCAGCCCCGGTTTTGCTGCCGGAAACACCATATATTTT	CASSPGFAAGNTIYF
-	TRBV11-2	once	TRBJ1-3	TGTGCCAGCAGCGGATCCGATGGCGACACCATATATTTT	CASSGSDGDTIYF
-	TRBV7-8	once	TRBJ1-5	TGTGCCAGCAGCGGCGAGGCAGGTCATCAGCCCCAGCATTTT	CASSGEAGHQPQHF
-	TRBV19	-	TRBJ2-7	TGCGCCAGTAGTTCCCGTTGGGGCGGCCACTACGAGCAGTACTTC	CASSSRWGGHYEQYF
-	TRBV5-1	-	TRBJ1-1	TGCGCCAGCAGCCCCGGGACTGCTGTTGAAGCTTTCTTT	CASSPGTAVEAFF
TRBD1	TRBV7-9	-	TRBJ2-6	TGTGCCACTGAGGGACAGGGTTTCGGCGGGGCCAACGTCCTGACTTTC	CATEGQGFGGANVLTF
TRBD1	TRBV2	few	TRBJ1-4	TGTGCCAGTAGACCGGGACAGGGTGTGGAAAAACTGTTTTTT	CASRPGQGVEKLFF
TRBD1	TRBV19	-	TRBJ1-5	TGTGCCAGTAGTACGCCCCGGACAGGTGCCTGGGTGACCCAGCATTTT	CASSTPRTGAWVTQHF
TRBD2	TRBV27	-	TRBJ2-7	TGTGCTTCCTCACTAGCGGGACCTAACGAGCAGTACTTC	CASSLAGPNEQYF
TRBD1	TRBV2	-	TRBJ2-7	TGTGCCAGGGGGACAGGGGCTTTACGAATAACCTACGAGCAGTACTTC	CARGTGALRITYEQYF
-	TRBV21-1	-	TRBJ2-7	TGTGCCAGCAGCAAAGGGGAAGCGGGAGTATCCTACGAGCAGTACTTC	CASSKGEAGVSYEQYF
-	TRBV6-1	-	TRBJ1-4	TGTGCCAGCAGTCTGGGCGAAAACGGGGATGAAAAACTGTTTTTT	CASSLGENGDEKLFF
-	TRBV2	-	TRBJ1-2	TGTGCCAGCAGTGACCGGACAGACGCCAACTATGGCTACACCTTC	CASSDRTDANYGYTF
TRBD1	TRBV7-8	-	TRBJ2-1	TGTGCCAGCAGCTTAGGGACAGGGGGATTGTCCTACAATGAGCAGTTCTTC	CASSLGTGGLSYNEQFF
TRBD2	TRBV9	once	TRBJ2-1	TGTGCCAGCAGCGTAGACGTCGGGAGGGGTAATGAGCAGTTCTTC	CASSVDVGRGNEQFF
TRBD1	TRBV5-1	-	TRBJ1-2	TGCGCCAGCAGCTCATCAGGGGGGGCGAATGGCTACACCTTC	CASSSSGGANGYTF
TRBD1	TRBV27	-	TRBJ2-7	TGTGCCAGCAGTGGGACAGGGGGGTACGAGCAGTACTTC	CASSGTGGYEQYF
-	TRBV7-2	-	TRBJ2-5	TGTGCCAGCAGCTTAGTTGGGGGGCGGGAGACCCAGTACTTC	CASSLVGGRETQYF